Below, 24 T cell receptor beta chains from the same sample are listed, as sequenced in a study of T cell responses to AZD1222 COVID-19 vaccine. Clones were sequenced by immunoSEQ multiplex PCR, and TCRdb holds only the in-frame ones, with some missing. The sample lists 85,000 to 95,000 clones, 90% occurring once. The sample in question was peripheral blood, obtained on day 0 of AZD1222 vaccination. Receptors were obtained from an adult in good health.

The chain carries TRBV6-5 and TRBJ2-1, with 11 bases fitting TRBD2. The CDR3 loop spans 15 amino acids. CDR1 is MNHEY, CDR2 SVGAGI, per germline. The J segment lost 6 bases and the V segment lost 6 bases, leaving 7 bases of the junction unmatched. CDR3 bases: TGTGCCAGCAGCTCGCCCACTAGCGGGGGCAATGAGCAGTTCTTC. Protein sequence: CASSSPTSGGNEQFF.

This clone was counted a few times. The chain carries TRBV7-2 and TRBJ2-7, with 8 bases fitting TRBD1. Per germline, CDR1 SGHTA and CDR2 FQGNSA. This CDR3 spans 15 amino acids. Trimming removed 5 bases from V and 2 bases from J; junction bases left unmatched: 8. The CDR3 DNA reads as TGTGCCAGCAGCCTGGACAGGGTGGGAACCTACGAGCAGTACTTC. Its protein is CASSLDRVGTYEQYF.

The chain couples TRBV5-5 to TRBJ1-1, with a weak D call TRBD1 (5 bases). Trimming shortened V by 1 base and J by 0 bases, and 13 bases separated the two germline ends. The V gene's germline CDR1 is SGHKS and CDR2 YYEKEE (reference sequence). This CDR3 is 16 amino acids long. CDR3 in amino acids: CASSLRQLYLNTEAFF. As DNA, the CDR3 is TGTGCCAGCAGCTTGCGACAGTTATACTTGAACACTGAAGCTTTCTTT.

The chain joins TRBV6-5 to TRBJ2-2; TRBD2 matches at 11 bases. Germline values: CDR1 MNHEY, CDR2 SVGAGI. This CDR3 region has 15 residues. V shed 2 bases, J shed 4 bases, and the junction held 0 bases outside the gene matches. The CDR3: CASSYLAGGTGELFF. Written as DNA, the CDR3 is TGTGCCAGCAGTTACCTAGCGGGGGGCACCGGGGAGCTGTTTTTT.

This chain links TRBV3-1 (or the pseudogene TRBV3-2) with TRBJ2-2; D is uncertain. V dropped 6 bases and J dropped 3 bases, with 11 bases sitting between them. The CDR3 sequence is 14 residues long. Germline V CDR1 and CDR2: LGHDT, YNNKEL (reference sequence). The chain's CDR3 is CASRPGADTGELFF. In nucleotides, the CDR3 is TGTGCCAGCAGACCGGGCGCGGACACCGGGGAGCTGTTTTTT.

The chain uses TRBV7-9 and TRBJ2-5; TRBD2 agrees at 13 bases. The germline V gene has CDR1 SEHNR and CDR2 FQNEAQ (reference sequence). Germline trimming cut 5 bases from V and 6 bases from J; bases unmatched to any gene: 9. The CDR3 totals 16 residues. In DNA form, the CDR3 reads TGTGCCAGCAGCCGGGTCACTAGCGGGGGGGCGAAGACCCAGTACTTC. Amino acid sequence: CASSRVTSGGAKTQYF.

J is TRBJ1-1 and V is TRBV6-5; D unresolved. The germline V gene has CDR1 MNHEY and CDR2 SVGAGI. The CDR3 loop spans 14 amino acids. V dropped 7 bases and J dropped 8 bases, with 20 bases sitting between them. CDR3 DNA: TGTGCCAGCAAACCCGCTCCCCCAAAAGGGGAAGCTTTCTTT. It encodes CASKPAPPKGEAFF.

The chain has TRBV6-5 and TRBJ1-1; D not certain. This CDR3 has 14 residues. V dropped 5 bases and J dropped 1 base, with 11 bases sitting between them. CDR1 is MNHEY, CDR2 SVGAGI, per germline. The CDR3 DNA reads TGTGCCAGCAGTAGAACCTCCGAGAACACTGAAGCTTTCTTT. Its translation: CASSRTSENTEAFF.

J is TRBJ2-1 and V is TRBV7-9; D is unresolved. This CDR3 contains 11 residues. V was clipped by 4 bases and J by 10 bases, with 8 bases between them. In germline, CDR1 is SEHNR, CDR2 FQNEAQ (reference sequence). CDR3 amino acids: CASSWLPEQFF. CDR3 bases: TGTGCCAGCAGCTGGCTACCCGAGCAGTTCTTC.

The rearrangement links TRBV18 to TRBJ2-5, with TRBD1 as a possible D gene (5 bases). Looked up from germline, CDR1 is KGHSH and CDR2 is LQKENI. The CDR3 contains 12 residues. Trimming removed 6 bases from V and 5 bases from J, with 10 bases in between. This CDR3 is CASSGYRETQYF. Here the CDR3 DNA reads TGTGCCAGCTCGGGTTACAGGGAGACCCAGTACTTC.

The rearrangement uses TRBV6-6 and TRBJ2-1; the match to TRBD2 covers 7 bases. The CDR3 totals 15 residues. J lost 0 bases, V lost 6 bases, and 5 bases had no gene match. Germline lookup yields CDR1 MNHNY and CDR2 SVGAGI (reference sequence). The CDR3 coding sequence is TGTGCCAGCAGGGGGCTAGCGGACTCCTACAATGAGCAGTTCTTC. This codes for CASRGLADSYNEQFF.

The chain is built from TRBV5-1 and TRBJ1-3; possibly TRBD1 for D (5 bases). This CDR3 region has 14 residues. Germline values: CDR1 SGHRS, CDR2 YFSETQ. Trimming cost V 0 bases and J 9 bases, with 13 bases left between them. CDR3 bases: TGCGCCAGCAGCTTGGCGGGAAGGGGTTCCACCATATATTTT. This gives the protein CASSLAGRGSTIYF.

The rearrangement uses TRBV27 and TRBJ1-3; D uncertain. Germline loops: CDR1 MNHEY, CDR2 SMNVEV (reference sequence). Trimming took 9 bases from V and 0 from J, leaving 15 bases between them. This CDR3 has 15 residues. CDR3 residues: CASAISWPSGNTIYF. Written as DNA, the CDR3 is TGTGCCAGTGCGATTTCGTGGCCCTCTGGAAACACCATATATTTT.

The V call is TRBV4-3, the J call TRBJ1-5, with D possibly matching TRBD1 (5 bases). This CDR3 region has 13 residues. Germline-derived CDR1 and CDR2 are LGHNA and YSLEER. The germline V and J ends were trimmed by 5 bases and 9 bases, with 14 bases remaining between them. The CDR3 loop is CASSVTRVGPQHF. The DNA of the CDR3 is TGCGCCAGCAGCGTAACCAGGGTCGGGCCCCAGCATTTT.

Here the CDR3 DNA reads TGTGCCAGCAGCTTGAACGTCGGACAGGGGCTTTCCTACGAGCAGTACTTC. It specifies CASSLNVGQGLSYEQYF. The chain uses TRBV5-6 and TRBJ2-7, with TRBD1 matching over 9 bases. Germline CDR1 is SGHDT and CDR2 is YYEEEE. V shed 1 base, J shed 1 base, and the junction held 9 bases outside the gene matches. This CDR3 is built from 17 residues.

The genes are TRBV5-4 and TRBJ1-4; D remains ambiguous. Trimming took 1 base from V and 7 from J, leaving 8 bases between them. Germline V gene data show CDR1 as SGHNT and CDR2 as YYREEE (reference sequence). The CDR3 contains 13 residues. This chain's CDR3 is CASSLWRGEKLFF. The CDR3 bases are TGTGCCAGCAGCTTGTGGCGTGGTGAAAAACTGTTTTTT.

This chain uses TRBV7-9 with TRBJ2-1; TRBD2 agrees at 7 bases. Germline lookup yields CDR1 SEHNR and CDR2 FQNEAQ (reference sequence). The CDR3 has 15 residues. The junction had 11 bases not matched to a gene; V was cut back by 5 bases and J by 7 bases. CDR3 protein: CASSPPLAEFNEQFF. Here the CDR3 DNA reads TGTGCCAGCAGCCCCCCGCTAGCGGAATTTAATGAGCAGTTCTTC.

The CDR3 region is CAYDGQAENEKLFF. DNA of the CDR3: TGTGCCTACGACGGACAGGCGGAAAATGAAAAACTGTTTTTT. The V gene is TRBV30, the J gene TRBJ1-4; TRBD1 matches 7 bases. Per germline, CDR1 GTSNPN and CDR2 SVGIG (reference sequence). J was trimmed by 5 bases and V by 7 bases; bases with no gene match: 10. There are 14 residues in the CDR3.

The chain links TRBV19 to TRBJ2-5, with 7 bases aligning to TRBD2. Looked up from germline, CDR1 is LNHDA and CDR2 is SQIVND (reference sequence). The CDR3 totals 15 residues. The J segment lost 1 base and the V segment lost 3 bases, leaving 5 bases of the junction unmatched. This chain's CDR3 is CASSMTGGSQETQYF. The CDR3 DNA reads TGTGCCAGTAGTATGACGGGGGGATCCCAAGAGACCCAGTACTTC. The variable domain in full, completed from reference TRBV19 and TRBJ2-5, reads DGGITQSPKYLFRKEGQNVTLSCEQNLNHDAMYWYRQDPGQGLRLIYYSQIVNDFQKGDIAEGYSVSREKKESFPLTVTSAQKNPTAFYLCASSMTGGSQETQYFGPGTRLLVL.

CDR3 sequence reads: CASSLGGGQTEQYF. The CDR3 DNA follows: TGTGCCAGCAGTTTAGGGGGGGGACAAACCGAGCAGTACTTC. This chain uses TRBV27 with TRBJ2-7; the D gene is possibly TRBD2 (7 bases). Germline assignment: CDR1 MNHEY and CDR2 SMNVEV (reference sequence). With 2 bases removed from V and 6 bases from J, the gap between germline ends came to 14 bases. This CDR3 contains 14 residues.

The chain combines TRBV4-3 with TRBJ2-1, with D possibly called TRBD1 or TRBD2 (5 bases each). CDR1 LGHNA and CDR2 YSLEER come from the germline V gene. The CDR3 runs 14 residues. The V end lost 6 bases, the J end lost 7 bases, and 16 bases lay between the germline ends. The chain's CDR3 is CASRPHGGRNEQFF. The CDR3 DNA sequence: TGCGCCAGCAGACCCCATGGGGGACGGAATGAGCAGTTCTTC.

The V and J genes are TRBV10-1 and TRBJ1-2, with D perhaps matching TRBD1 (6 bases). V lost 10 bases to trimming and J lost 2 bases, with 23 bases between them. This CDR3 region has 16 residues. CDR1 is WNHNN and CDR2 is SYGVQD in the germline V gene (reference sequence). The CDR3: CANTRGLGGGNYGYTF. The DNA for the CDR3 is TGCGCCAACACCAGGGGACTCGGGGGTGGGAACTATGGCTACACCTTC.

This chain links TRBV30 with TRBJ2-1; no firm D call. Germline CDR1 is GTSNPN and CDR2 is SVGIG (reference sequence). V was pared by 2 bases and J by 4 bases, with 6 bases between. The CDR3 sequence is 12 residues long. The CDR3 is CAWSSNYNEQFF. In nucleotides, the CDR3 is TGTGCCTGGAGTTCGAATTACAATGAGCAGTTCTTC.

The rearrangement uses TRBV7-2 and TRBJ1-5; D not certain. Germline V CDR1 and CDR2: SGHTA, FQGNSA. This CDR3 has 13 amino acids. V lost 4 bases and J lost 5, with 9 bases in between. The CDR3, as DNA: TGTGCCAGCAGCTCCGGGAGCTATCAGCCCCAGCATTTT. The encoded protein is CASSSGSYQPQHF.